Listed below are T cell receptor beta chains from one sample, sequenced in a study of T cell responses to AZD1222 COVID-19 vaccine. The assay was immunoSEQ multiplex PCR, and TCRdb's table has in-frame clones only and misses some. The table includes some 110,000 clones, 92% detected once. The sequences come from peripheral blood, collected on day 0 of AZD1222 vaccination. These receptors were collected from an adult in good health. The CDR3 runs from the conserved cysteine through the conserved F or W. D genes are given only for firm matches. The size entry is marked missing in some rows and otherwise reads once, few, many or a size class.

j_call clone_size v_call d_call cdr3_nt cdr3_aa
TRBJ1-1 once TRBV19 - TGTGCCAGTAGCGGAGTCACTGAAGCTTTCTTT CASSGVTEAFF
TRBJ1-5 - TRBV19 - TGTGCCAGTAGGGGGCCCGGTCAGCCCCAGCATTTT CASRGPGQPQHF
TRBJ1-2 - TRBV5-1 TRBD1 TGCGCCAGCAGTTCCCAGGGGGGAGACTATGGCTACACCTTC CASSSQGGDYGYTF
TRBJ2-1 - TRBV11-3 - TGTGCCAGCAGCCCGCAGACGGGGATCTCCTACAATGAGCAGTTCTTC CASSPQTGISYNEQFF
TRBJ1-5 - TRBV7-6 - TGTGCCAGCAGCCTCTGGGTGGATCAGCCCCAGCATTTT CASSLWVDQPQHF
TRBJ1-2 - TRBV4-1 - TGCGCCAGCAGCCAAGAACCGTATGCTAACTATGGCTACACCTTC CASSQEPYANYGYTF
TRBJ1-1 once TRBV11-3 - TGTGCCAGCAGCCCTAAGGGGATTCAGAAAGCTTTCTTT CASSPKGIQKAFF
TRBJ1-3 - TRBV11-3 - TGTGCCAGCAGCTTACACAGGGTGTATTCTGGAAACACCATATATTTT CASSLHRVYSGNTIYF
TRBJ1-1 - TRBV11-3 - TGTGCCAGCAGCTGGGGTGGAGGCACTGAAGCTTTCTTT CASSWGGGTEAFF
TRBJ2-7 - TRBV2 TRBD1 TGTGCCAGCACCAAGGGGGCAGGGGCCTACGAGCAGTACTTC CASTKGAGAYEQYF
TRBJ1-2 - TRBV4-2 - TGTGCCAGCAGCCAGGAATACCTACTGGGGTATGGCTACACCTTC CASSQEYLLGYGYTF
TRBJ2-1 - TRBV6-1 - TGTGCCAGCAGTGGTCGCATGTGGGGGCGGAACAATGAGCAGTTCTTC CASSGRMWGRNNEQFF
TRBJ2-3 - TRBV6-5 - TGTGCCAGCAGTTACTCCTCTGGGGATACGCAGTATTTT CASSYSSGDTQYF
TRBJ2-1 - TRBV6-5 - TGTGCCAGCAGTTACACAGGGCCGTACAATGAGCAGTTCTTC CASSYTGPYNEQFF
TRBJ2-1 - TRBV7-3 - TGTGCCAGCAGCTCCGCCGGGGAGAGGAATGAGCAGTTCTTC CASSSAGERNEQFF
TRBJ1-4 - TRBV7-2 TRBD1 TGTGCCAGCAGCCCTCAGGGGGCAACTAATGAAAAACTGTTTTTT CASSPQGATNEKLFF
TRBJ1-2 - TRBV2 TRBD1 TGTGCCAGCAGTCGGACAGGGGGTTGGGGAGGCTACACCTTC CASSRTGGWGGYTF
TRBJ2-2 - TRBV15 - TGTGCCACCAGCATGGTAATCGGGGAGCTGTTTTTT CATSMVIGELFF
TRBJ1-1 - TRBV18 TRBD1 TGTGCCAGCTCACCCTTCGGACAGGGCATGAACACTGAAGCTTTCTTT CASSPFGQGMNTEAFF
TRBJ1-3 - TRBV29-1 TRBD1 TGCAGCGCCAGTCCCGGGACAGGGGGCAGACCTGGAAACACCATATATTTT CSASPGTGGRPGNTIYF
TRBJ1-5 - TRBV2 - TGTGCCAGCAGTGCGGAGGGTAGAAGCAATCAGCCCCAGCATTTT CASSAEGRSNQPQHF
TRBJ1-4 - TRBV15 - TGTGCCACCAGCAGTGGTAGACAGCCTAATGAAAAACTGTTTTTT CATSSGRQPNEKLFF
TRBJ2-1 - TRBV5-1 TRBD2 TGCGCCAGCAGCAAGCCCAGCGGGAGGCCCGGCAATGAGCAGTTCTTC CASSKPSGRPGNEQFF
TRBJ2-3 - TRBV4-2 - TGTGCCAGCAGCCAAGGGGAGAACCTCGGCACAGATACGCAGTATTTT CASSQGENLGTDTQYF
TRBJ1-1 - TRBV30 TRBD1 TGTGCCTGGAGGGCAGGGGGTAACACTGAAGCTTTCTTT CAWRAGGNTEAFF
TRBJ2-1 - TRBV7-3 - TGTGCCAGCAGCTTATCGGGGATTGAGCAGTTCTTC CASSLSGIEQFF
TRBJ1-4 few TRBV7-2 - TGTGCCAGCAGCCGGGGAAGGGGAGGAAAACTGTTTTTT CASSRGRGGKLFF
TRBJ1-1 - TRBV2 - TGTGCCAGCAGTTACGACCCTACCACTGAAGCTTTCTTT CASSYDPTTEAFF
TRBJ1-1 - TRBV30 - TGTGCCTGGAAAGATTTGAGGACTGAAGCTTTCTTT CAWKDLRTEAFF
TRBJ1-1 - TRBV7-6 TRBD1 TGTGCCAGCAGCTTAGGGACAGGGGCGGTCGCTGAAGCTTTCTTT CASSLGTGAVAEAFF
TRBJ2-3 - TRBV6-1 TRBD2 TGTGCCAGCAGTGAGACTAGCGGGGGGCAGGTTCCGCCCCCAGATACGCAGTATTTT CASSETSGGQVPPPDTQYF
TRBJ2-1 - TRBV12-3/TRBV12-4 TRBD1 TGTGCCAGCAGTTCGGGACAGACCAATGAGCAGTTCTTC CASSSGQTNEQFF
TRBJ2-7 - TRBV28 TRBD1 TGTGCCAGCAGCTCAACCGGGACAGGGGTGATCGAGCAGTACTTC CASSSTGTGVIEQYF
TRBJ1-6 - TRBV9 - TGTGCCAGCAGCCGCAGGGGCATTAATTCACCCCTCCACTTT CASSRRGINSPLHF
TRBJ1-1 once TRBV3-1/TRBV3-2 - TGTGCCAGCAGCCCTAGGGAGGGGGTAACTGAAGCTTTCTTT CASSPREGVTEAFF
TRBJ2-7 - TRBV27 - TGTGCCAGCACCTCCCCCTGGGGGGGCAACGAGCAGTACTTC CASTSPWGGNEQYF
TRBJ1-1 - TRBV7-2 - TGTGCCAGCAGCTTAGAGGTTTCGAACACTGAAGCTTTCTTT CASSLEVSNTEAFF
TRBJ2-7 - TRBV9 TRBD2 TGTGCCAGCAGCCATGGGGCGGGGGGCGGACCCTACGAGCAGTACTTC CASSHGAGGGPYEQYF